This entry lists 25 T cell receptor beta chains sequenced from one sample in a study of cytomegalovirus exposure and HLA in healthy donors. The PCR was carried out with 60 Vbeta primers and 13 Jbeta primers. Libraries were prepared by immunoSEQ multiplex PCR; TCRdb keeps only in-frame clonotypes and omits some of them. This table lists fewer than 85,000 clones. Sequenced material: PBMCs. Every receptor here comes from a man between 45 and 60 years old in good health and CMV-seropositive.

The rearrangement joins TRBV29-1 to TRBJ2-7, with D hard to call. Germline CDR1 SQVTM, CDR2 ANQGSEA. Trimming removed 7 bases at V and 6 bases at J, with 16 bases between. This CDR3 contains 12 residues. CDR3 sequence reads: CSALLLSGEQYF. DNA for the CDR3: TGCAGCGCCCTCCTGTTGTCAGGCGAGCAGTACTTC.

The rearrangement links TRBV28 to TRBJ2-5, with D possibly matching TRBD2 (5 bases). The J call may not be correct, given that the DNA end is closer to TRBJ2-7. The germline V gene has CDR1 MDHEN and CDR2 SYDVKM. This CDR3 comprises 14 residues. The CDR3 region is CASSRSGSSYEQYF. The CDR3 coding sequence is TGTGCCAGCAGTCGGTCGGGGAGCTCCTACGAGCAGTACTTC.

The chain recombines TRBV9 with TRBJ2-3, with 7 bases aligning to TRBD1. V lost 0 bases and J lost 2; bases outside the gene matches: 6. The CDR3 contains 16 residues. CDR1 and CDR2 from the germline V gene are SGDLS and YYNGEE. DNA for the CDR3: TGTGCCAGCAGCGTAGAAGGGGGCCAGCCCACAGATACGCAGTATTTT. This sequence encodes CASSVEGGQPTDTQYF.

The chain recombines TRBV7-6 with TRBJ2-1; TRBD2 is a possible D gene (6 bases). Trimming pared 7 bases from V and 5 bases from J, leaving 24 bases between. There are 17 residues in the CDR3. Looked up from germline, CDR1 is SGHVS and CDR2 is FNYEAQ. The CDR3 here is CASTTVGKGRGNNEQFF. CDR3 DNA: TGTGCCAGCACCACAGTCGGCAAAGGGCGGGGAAACAATGAGCAGTTCTTC.

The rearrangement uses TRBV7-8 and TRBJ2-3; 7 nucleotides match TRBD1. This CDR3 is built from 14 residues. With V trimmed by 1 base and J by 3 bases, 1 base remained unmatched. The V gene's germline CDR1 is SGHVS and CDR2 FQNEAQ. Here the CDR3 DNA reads TGTGCCAGCAGCTTAGGGACAGGAACAGATACGCAGTATTTT. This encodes CASSLGTGTDTQYF.

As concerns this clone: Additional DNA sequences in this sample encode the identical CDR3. CDR3 amino acids: CASSRLLANQETQYF. As DNA, the CDR3 is TGTGCCAGCAGCCGTTTACTAGCGAACCAAGAGACCCAGTACTTC. This chain links TRBV11-2 with TRBJ2-5; 7 bases agree with TRBD2. This CDR3 is built from 15 residues. CDR1 and CDR2 from the germline V gene are SGHAT and FQNNGV. With V trimmed by 5 bases and J by 0 bases, 6 bases remained unmatched.

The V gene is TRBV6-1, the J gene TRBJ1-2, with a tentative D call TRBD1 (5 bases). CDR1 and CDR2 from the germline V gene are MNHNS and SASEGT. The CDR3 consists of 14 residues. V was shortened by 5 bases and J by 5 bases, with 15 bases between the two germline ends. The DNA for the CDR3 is TGTGCCAGCAGTCGCGGACACTCTCAGTATGGCTACACCTTC. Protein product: CASSRGHSQYGYTF.

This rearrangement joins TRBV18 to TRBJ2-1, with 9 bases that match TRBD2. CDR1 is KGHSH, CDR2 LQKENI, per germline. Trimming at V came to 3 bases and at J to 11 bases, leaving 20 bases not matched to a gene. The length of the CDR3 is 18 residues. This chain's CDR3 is CASSPGLGASGIERKQFF. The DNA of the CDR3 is TGTGCCAGCTCACCGGGGTTGGGGGCTAGCGGGATAGAGAGAAAGCAGTTCTTC.

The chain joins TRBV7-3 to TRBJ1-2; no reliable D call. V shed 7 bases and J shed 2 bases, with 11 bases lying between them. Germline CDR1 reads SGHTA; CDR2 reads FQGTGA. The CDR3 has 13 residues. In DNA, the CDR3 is TGTGCCAGCACCCTGGGCACAAACTATGGCTACACCTTC. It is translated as CASTLGTNYGYTF.

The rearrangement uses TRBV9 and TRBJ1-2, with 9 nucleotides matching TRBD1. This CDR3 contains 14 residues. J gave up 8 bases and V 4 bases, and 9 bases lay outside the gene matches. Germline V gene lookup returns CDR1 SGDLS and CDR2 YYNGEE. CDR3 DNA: TGTGCCAGCAGCACCCTTACAGGGGGCAACGGCTACACCTTC. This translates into CASSTLTGGNGYTF.

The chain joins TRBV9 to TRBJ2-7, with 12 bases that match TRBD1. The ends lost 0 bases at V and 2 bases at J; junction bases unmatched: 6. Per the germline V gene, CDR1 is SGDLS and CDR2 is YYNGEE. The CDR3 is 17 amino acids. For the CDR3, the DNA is TGTGCCAGCAGCGTAGGATGGGGACAGGGGGCTCCCTACGAGCAGTACTTC. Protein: CASSVGWGQGAPYEQYF.

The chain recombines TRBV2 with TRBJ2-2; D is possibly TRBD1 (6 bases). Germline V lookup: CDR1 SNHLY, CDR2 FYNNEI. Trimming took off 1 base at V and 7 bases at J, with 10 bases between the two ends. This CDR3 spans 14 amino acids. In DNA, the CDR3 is TGTGCCAGCAGTGAAGACAGGGAAAACGGGGAGCTGTTTTTT. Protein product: CASSEDRENGELFF. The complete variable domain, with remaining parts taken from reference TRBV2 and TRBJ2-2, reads EPEVTQTPSHQVTQMGQEVILRCVPISNHLYFYWYRQILGQKVEFLVSFYNNEISEKSEIFDDQFSVERPDGSNFTLKIRSTKLEDSAMYFCASSEDRENGELFFGEGSRLTVL.

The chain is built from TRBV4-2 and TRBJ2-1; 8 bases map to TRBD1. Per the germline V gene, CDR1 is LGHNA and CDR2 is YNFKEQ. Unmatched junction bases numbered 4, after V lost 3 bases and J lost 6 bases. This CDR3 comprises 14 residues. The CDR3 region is CASSQPGGANEQFF. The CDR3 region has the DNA TGTGCCAGCAGCCAGCCAGGGGGCGCCAATGAGCAGTTCTTC.

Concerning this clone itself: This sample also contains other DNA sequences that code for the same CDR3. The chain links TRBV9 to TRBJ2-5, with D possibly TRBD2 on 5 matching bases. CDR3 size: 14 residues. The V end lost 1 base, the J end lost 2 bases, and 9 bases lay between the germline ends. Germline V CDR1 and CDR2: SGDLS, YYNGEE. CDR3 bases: TGTGCCAGCAGCGTAAGAGCGGTACAAGAGACCCAGTACTTC. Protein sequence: CASSVRAVQETQYF.

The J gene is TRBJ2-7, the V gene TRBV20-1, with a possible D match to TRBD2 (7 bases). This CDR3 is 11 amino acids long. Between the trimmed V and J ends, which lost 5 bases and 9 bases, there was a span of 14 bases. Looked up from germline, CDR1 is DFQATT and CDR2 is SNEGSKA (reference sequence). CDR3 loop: CSAQNREGQYF. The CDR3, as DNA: TGCAGTGCTCAGAACAGGGAGGGGCAGTACTTC.

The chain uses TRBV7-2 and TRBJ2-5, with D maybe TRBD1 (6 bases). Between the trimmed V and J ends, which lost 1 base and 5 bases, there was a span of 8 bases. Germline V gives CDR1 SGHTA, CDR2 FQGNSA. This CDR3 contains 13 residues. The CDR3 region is CASSLGGRETQYF. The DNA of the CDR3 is TGTGCCAGCAGCTTAGGGGGGCGGGAGACCCAGTACTTC.

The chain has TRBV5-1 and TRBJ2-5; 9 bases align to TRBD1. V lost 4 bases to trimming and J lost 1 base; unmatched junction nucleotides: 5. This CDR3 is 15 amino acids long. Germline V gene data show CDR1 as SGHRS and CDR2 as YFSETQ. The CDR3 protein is CASSAPDRGQETQYF. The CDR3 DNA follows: TGCGCCAGCAGCGCCCCGGACAGGGGCCAAGAGACCCAGTACTTC.

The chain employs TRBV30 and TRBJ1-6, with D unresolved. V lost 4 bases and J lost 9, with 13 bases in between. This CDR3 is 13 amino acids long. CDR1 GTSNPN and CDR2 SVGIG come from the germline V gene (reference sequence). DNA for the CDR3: TGTGCCTGGAATCGGGATCAAAGTTCACCCCTCCACTTT. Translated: CAWNRDQSSPLHF.

Here the CDR3 DNA reads TGTGCCAGCAGCTTAGGCTCCCCAATTGGAGCCCTTACTAACTATGGCTACACCTTC. It encodes CASSLGSPIGALTNYGYTF. The chain employs TRBV7-9 and TRBJ1-2; D is undetermined. The germline CDR1 and CDR2 sequences are SEHNR and FQNEAQ (reference sequence). V was shortened by 1 base and J by 0 bases, with 21 bases between the two germline ends. The CDR3 consists of 19 residues. Supplemented by reference TRBV7-9 and TRBJ1-2, the full variable domain reads DTGVSQNPRHKITKRGQNVTFRCDPISEHNRLYWYRQTLGQGPEFLTYFQNEAQLEKSRLLSDRFSAERPKGSFSTLEIQRTEQGDSAMYLCASSLGSPIGALTNYGYTFGSGTRLTVV.

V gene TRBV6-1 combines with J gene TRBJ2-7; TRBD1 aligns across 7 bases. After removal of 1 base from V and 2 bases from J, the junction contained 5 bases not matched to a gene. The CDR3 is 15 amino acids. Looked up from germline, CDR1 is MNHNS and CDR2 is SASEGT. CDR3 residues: CASSEGGQRTYEQYF. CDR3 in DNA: TGTGCCAGCAGTGAAGGGGGACAGAGGACCTACGAGCAGTACTTC.

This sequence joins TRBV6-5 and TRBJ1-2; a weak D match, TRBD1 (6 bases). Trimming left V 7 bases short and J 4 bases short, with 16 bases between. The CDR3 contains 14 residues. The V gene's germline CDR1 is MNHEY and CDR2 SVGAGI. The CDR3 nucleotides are TGTGCCAGCACCTCCTGGGGGGGCACCTATGGCTACACCTTC. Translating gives CASTSWGGTYGYTF.

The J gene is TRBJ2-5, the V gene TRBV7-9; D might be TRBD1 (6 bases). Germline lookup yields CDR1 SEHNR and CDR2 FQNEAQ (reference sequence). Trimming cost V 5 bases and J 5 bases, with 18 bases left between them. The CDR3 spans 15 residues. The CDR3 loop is CASSQALGQWETQYF. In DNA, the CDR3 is TGTGCCAGCAGCCAAGCCCTTGGACAGTGGGAGACCCAGTACTTC.

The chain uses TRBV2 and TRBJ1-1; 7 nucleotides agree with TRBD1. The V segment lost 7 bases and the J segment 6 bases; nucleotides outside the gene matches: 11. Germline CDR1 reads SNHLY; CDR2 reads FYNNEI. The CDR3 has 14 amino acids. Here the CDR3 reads CASTPIRQGSEAFF. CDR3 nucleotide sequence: TGTGCCAGCACCCCGATTAGACAGGGCTCTGAAGCTTTCTTT.

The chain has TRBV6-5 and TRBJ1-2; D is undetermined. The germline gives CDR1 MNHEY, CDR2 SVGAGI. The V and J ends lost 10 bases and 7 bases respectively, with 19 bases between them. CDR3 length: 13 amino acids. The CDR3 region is CATGMYPEGGYTF. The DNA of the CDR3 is TGTGCCACCGGAATGTACCCCGAGGGTGGCTACACCTTC.

The CDR3 is CASSPPGLAGYNEQFF. In nucleotides, the CDR3 is TGTGCCAGCAGCCCGCCGGGACTAGCGGGGTACAATGAGCAGTTCTTC. The chain recombines TRBV7-2 with TRBJ2-1; 13 bases match TRBD2. This CDR3 is 16 amino acids long. Germline CDR1 is SGHTA and CDR2 is FQGNSA. Germline trimming cut 5 bases from V and 4 bases from J; bases unmatched to any gene: 5.